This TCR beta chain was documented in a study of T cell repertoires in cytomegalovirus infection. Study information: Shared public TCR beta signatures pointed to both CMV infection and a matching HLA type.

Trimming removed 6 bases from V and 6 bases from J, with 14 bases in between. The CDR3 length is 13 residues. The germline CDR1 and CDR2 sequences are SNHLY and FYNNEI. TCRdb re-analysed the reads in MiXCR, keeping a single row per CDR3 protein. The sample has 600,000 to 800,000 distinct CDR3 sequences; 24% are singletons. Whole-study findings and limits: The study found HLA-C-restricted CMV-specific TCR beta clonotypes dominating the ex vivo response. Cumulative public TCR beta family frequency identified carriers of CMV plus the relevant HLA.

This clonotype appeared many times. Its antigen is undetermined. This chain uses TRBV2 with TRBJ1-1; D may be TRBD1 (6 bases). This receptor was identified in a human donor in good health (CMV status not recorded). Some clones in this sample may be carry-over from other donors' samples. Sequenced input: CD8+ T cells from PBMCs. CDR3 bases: TGTGCCAGCAGCGTCAGGGGATCGGCTGAAGCTTTCTTT. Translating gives CASSVRGSAEAFF.